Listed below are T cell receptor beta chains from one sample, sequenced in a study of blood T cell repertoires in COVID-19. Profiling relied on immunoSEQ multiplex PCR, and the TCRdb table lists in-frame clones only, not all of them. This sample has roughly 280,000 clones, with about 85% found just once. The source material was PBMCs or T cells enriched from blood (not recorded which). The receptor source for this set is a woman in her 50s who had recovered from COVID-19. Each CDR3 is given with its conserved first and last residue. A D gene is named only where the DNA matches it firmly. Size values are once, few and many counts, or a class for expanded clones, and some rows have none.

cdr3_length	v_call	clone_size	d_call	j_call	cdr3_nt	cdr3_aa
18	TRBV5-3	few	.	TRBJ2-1	TGTGCCAGAATTCCTCCTCCAAAGCGTTCCAGCTTTTACAATGAGCAGTTCTTC	CARIPPPKRSSFYNEQFF
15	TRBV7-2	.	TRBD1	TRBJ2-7	TGTGCCAGCAGCGGATCGGGACAGAGCTCCTACGAGCAGTACTTC	CASSGSGQSSYEQYF
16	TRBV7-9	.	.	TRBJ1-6	TGTGCCAGCAGCTTAGATCCCAGGCCCTCCGGATCACCCCTCCACTTT	CASSLDPRPSGSPLHF
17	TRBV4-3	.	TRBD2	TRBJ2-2	TGCGCCAGCAGCCAAGCCCTAGCGGTGACGAACACCGGGGAGCTGTTTTTT	CASSQALAVTNTGELFF
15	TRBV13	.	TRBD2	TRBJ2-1	TGTGCCAGCAGCTTACGGGAGGGATACTACAATGAGCAGTTCTTC	CASSLREGYYNEQFF
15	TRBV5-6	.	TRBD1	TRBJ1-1	TGTGCCAGCAGCTTGCTACCAGGGGGGAACACTGAAGCTTTCTTT	CASSLLPGGNTEAFF
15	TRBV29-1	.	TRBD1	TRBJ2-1	TGCAGCGTCTCCCAGGGGGCGATCTCCTACAATGAGCAGTTCTTC	CSVSQGAISYNEQFF
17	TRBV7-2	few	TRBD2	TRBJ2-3	TGTGCCAGCAGCTTCAGGACTAGCGGGAGGGCCGTGGATACGCAGTATTTT	CASSFRTSGRAVDTQYF
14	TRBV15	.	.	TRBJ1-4	TGTGCCACCAGCAGAGATAGAGGAGGTGAAAAACTGTTTTTT	CATSRDRGGEKLFF
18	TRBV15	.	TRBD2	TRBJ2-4	TGTGCCACCAGCAGGGGACTAGCGGGAGTCATAGCCAAAAACATTCAGTACTTC	CATSRGLAGVIAKNIQYF
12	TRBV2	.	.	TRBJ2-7	TGTGCCAGCCTCAGGGTGGGCTACGAGCAGTACTTC	CASLRVGYEQYF
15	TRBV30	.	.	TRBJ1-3	TGTGCCTGGAGATCAGGGGAGAGCTCTGGAAACACCATATATTTT	CAWRSGESSGNTIYF
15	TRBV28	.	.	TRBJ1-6	TGTGCCAGCAGTTCCGGGACTGGAGGGCATTCACCCCTCCACTTT	CASSSGTGGHSPLHF
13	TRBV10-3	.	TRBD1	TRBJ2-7	TGTGCCATCGGGACAGGGGCAACCTACGAGCAGTACTTC	CAIGTGATYEQYF
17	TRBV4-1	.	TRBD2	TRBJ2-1	TGCGCCAGCAGCCAAGCGGGACTAGCGGGACGGAACAATGAGCAGTTCTTC	CASSQAGLAGRNNEQFF
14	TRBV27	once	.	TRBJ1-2	TGTGCCAGCAGCCCAAACGGGGGGGGCTATGGCTACACCTTC	CASSPNGGGYGYTF
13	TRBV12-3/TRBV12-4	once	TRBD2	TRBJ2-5	TGTGCCAGCACACTAGCGGGAAGGGAGACCCAGTACTTC	CASTLAGRETQYF
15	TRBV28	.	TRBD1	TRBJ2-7	TGTGCCAGCAGTTTAAGGGACAGGGGGCTTCTCGAGCAGTACTTC	CASSLRDRGLLEQYF
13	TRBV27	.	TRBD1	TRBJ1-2	TGTGCCAGCAGTGACAGGGGGTTCTATGGCTACACCTTC	CASSDRGFYGYTF
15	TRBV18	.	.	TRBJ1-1	TGTGCCAGCTCACCACCGAGCCAGCGGGGAACTGAAGCTTTCTTT	CASSPPSQRGTEAFF
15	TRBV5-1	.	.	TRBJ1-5	TGCGCCAGCAGCTTGAATGGGGCGAGCAATCAGCCCCAGCATTTT	CASSLNGASNQPQHF
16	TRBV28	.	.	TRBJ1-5	TGTGCCAGCATCTACGGAGGTTCGGGTCCGCCTCAGCCCCAGCATTTT	CASIYGGSGPPQPQHF
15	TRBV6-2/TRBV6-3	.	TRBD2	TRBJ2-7	TGTGCCAGCAGTTGGACTAGCGGGAATGCCTACGAGCAGTACTTC	CASSWTSGNAYEQYF
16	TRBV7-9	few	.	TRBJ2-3	TGTGCCAGCAGCTCCCTCCAGGCCGATAGCACAGATACGCAGTATTTT	CASSSLQADSTDTQYF
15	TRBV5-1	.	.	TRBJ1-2	TGCGCCAGCAGCTTGGCTGGCCTTACTAACTATGGCTACACCTTC	CASSLAGLTNYGYTF
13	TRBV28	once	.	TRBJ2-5	TGTGCCAGCAGTTTTTTAGGAGAAGAGACCCAGTACTTC	CASSFLGEETQYF
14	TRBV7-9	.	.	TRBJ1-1	TGTGCCAGCAGCTTACCGGTAATGGAGACTGAAGCTTTCTTT	CASSLPVMETEAFF
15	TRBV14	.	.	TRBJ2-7	TGTGCCAGCAGCCAAGTGTTCGGGAGCTCCTACGAGCAGTACTTC	CASSQVFGSSYEQYF
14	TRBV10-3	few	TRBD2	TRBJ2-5	TGTGCCATCAGTCCGGGACTAGACCAAGAGACCCAGTACTTC	CAISPGLDQETQYF
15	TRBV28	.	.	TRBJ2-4	TGTGCCAGCAGTAGCCCGGGTAAAGCCAAAAACATTCAGTACTTC	CASSSPGKAKNIQYF
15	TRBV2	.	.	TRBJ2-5	TGTGCCAGCAGTGAAGAAGGGGTAGGGCAAGAGACCCAGTACTTC	CASSEEGVGQETQYF
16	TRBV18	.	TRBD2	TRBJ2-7	TGTGCCAGCTCGCCCCTACCTGGCGGGAGGACCTACGAGCAGTACTTC	CASSPLPGGRTYEQYF
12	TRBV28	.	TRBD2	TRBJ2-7	TGTGCCAGTTGGGAGGGGAACGGGAAGCAGTACTTC	CASWEGNGKQYF
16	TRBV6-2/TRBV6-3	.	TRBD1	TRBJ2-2	TGTGCCAGCAGCCCTGGACAGGGGGCGCTCACCGGGGAGCTGTTTTTT	CASSPGQGALTGELFF
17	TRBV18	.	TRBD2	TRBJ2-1	TGTGCCAGCTCACCACCTAACGGACTAGCGGGAGGAAATGAGCAGTTCTTC	CASSPPNGLAGGNEQFF
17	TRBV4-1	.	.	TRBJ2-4	TGCGCCAGCAGCCAACCTACAGACACTCTAGCCAAAAACATTCAGTACTTC	CASSQPTDTLAKNIQYF
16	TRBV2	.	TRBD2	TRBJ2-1	TGTGCCAGCAGTGACCGGACTAGCGGGAGGACCTATGAGCAGTTCTTC	CASSDRTSGRTYEQFF
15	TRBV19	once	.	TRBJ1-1	TGTGCCAGTAGTACCCCGGGGAGCCCTCACACTGAAGCTTTCTTT	CASSTPGSPHTEAFF
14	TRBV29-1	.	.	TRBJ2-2	TGCAGCGTTAAGCCCCGACTTTACACCGGGGAGCTGTTTTTT	CSVKPRLYTGELFF
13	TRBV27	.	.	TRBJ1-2	TGTGCCAGCAGCCGACAAGCTAACTATGGCTACACCTTC	CASSRQANYGYTF
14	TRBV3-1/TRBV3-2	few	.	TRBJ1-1	TGTGCCAGCAGCCAAGGGGGGCAGAACACTGAAGCTTTCTTT	CASSQGGQNTEAFF
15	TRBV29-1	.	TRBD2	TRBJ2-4	TGCAGCGTTGGTATTGCTAGCGGGCCAGGCGGCATTCAGTACTTC	CSVGIASGPGGIQYF
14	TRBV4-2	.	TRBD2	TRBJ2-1	TGTGCCAGCAGCCAAGAGCTAGCGGGAGATGAGCAGTTCTTC	CASSQELAGDEQFF
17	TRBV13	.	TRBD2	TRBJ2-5	TGTGCCAGCAGCTTAGGAGGTAGCGGGAGGGCCACAGAGACCCAGTACTTC	CASSLGGSGRATETQYF
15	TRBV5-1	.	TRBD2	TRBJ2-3	TGCGCCAGCAGTACGAGCGGGAGAGGCACAGATACGCAGTATTTT	CASSTSGRGTDTQYF
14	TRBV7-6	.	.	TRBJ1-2	TGTGCCAGCAGCTTAGCACAGGGCCAGGGGGGCTACACCTTC	CASSLAQGQGGYTF
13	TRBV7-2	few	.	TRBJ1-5	TGTGCCAGCAGCTTCAGGGAAGATCAGCCCCAGCATTTT	CASSFREDQPQHF
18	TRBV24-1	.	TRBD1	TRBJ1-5	TGTGCCACCAGTGATTGGCGCGGACAGGGGAATAGCAATCAGCCCCAGCATTTT	CATSDWRGQGNSNQPQHF
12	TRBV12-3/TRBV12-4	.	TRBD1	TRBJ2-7	TGTGCCAGCGGGCAGGGGGCCTACGAGCAGTACTTC	CASGQGAYEQYF
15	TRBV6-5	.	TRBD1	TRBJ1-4	TGTGCCAGCACCCGATTGGGGACAGGGGGTGAAAAACTGTTTTTT	CASTRLGTGGEKLFF
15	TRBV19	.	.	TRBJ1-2	TGTGCCAGTAACCCTTCCCAGGGGAATAACTATGGCTACACCTTC	CASNPSQGNNYGYTF
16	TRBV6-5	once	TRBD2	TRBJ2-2	TGTGCCAGCAGTTACCTAGCGGGAGCGAACACCGGGGAGCTGTTTTTT	CASSYLAGANTGELFF
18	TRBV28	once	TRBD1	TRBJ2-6	TGTGCGACCGACAGCCTCGGGACAGGGGGCTCTGGGGCCAACGTCCTGACTTTC	CATDSLGTGGSGANVLTF
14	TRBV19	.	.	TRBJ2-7	TGTGCCAGTAGTATGGGCACCGCGTCCTACGAGCAGTACTTC	CASSMGTASYEQYF
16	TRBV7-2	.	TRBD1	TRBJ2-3	TGTGCCAGCAGCCCGACAGGGGGGTTTGGGACAGATACGCAGTATTTT	CASSPTGGFGTDTQYF
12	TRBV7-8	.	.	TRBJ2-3	TGTGCCAGCAGCCCGTACACAGATACGCAGTATTTT	CASSPYTDTQYF
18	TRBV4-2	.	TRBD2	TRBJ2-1	TGTGCCAGCAGCCAAGATCTTTGGACTAGCGGATCCTACAATGAGCAGTTCTTC	CASSQDLWTSGSYNEQFF
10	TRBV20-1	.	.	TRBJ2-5	TGCAGTGCGGGCCTAGAGACCCAGTACTTC	CSAGLETQYF
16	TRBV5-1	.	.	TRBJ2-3	TGCGCCAGCAGCTTGGGCTACCGAACTAGCACAGATACGCAGTATTTT	CASSLGYRTSTDTQYF